The subject of this entry is one T cell receptor beta chain. It has no known antigen specificity. No base quality values were provided; no much bigger clone lies one nucleotide off. The V end loses 4 bases and the J end loses 6 bases, and a stretch of 16 bases separates them. Taken from cysteine to phenylalanine, the CDR3 has 16 residues. Only CDR3 DNA remains: 48 bases, in frame from the first base. CDR1 is given as SNHLY and CDR2 as FYNNEI, both from the germline V gene. This entry comes from a study of T cells in Graves' hyperthyroidism and ophthalmopathy (dated 2019 in TCRdb). At the level of the whole study: To identify distinguishing TCR V-J signatures, a discovery cohort of 100 patients was used, comprising roughly 45 with Graves' ophthalmopathy and 55 to 65 with stable Graves' hyperthyroidism. Whether ophthalmopathy could be predicted prospectively was tested in an independent validation cohort made up of roughly 19 hyperthyroidism patients plus 17 patients who later progressed to ophthalmopathy. For training and testing, the 100 or so patients in the discovery cohort were randomly divided in a 7:3 ratio. In addition, the study compared T-cell repertoires in thyroid tissue and in blood from about six Graves' hyperthyroidism patients. Once sampling was done, hyperthyroidism patients were given methimazole at a starting dose of 30 mg daily, whereas ophthalmopathy patients were given high-dose intravenous methylprednisolone. The paper describes TCR Vbeta CDR3 sequencing of 135 peripheral blood samples, made up of fewer than 50 ophthalmopathy patients, 70 to 80 hyperthyroidism patients and 17 progressor patients.

Patients with uncontrolled infections, other autoimmune diseases, pregnancy or lactation were excluded. Diagnoses relied on clinical symptoms, serum thyroxine and TRAb, thyroid ultrasound and orbital computed tomography. Trizol reagent was used to extract total RNA, and RNA quality was then checked on an Agilent 2100 Bioanalyzer. TCR beta CDR3 regions were amplified from RNA transcripts. The first round of RT-PCR for the TCR CDR3 was performed with the HTBI primer set and the Qiagen OneStep RT-PCR kit. The libraries were constructed in a second round of multiplex PCR and then size-selected and purified. Libraries were sequenced paired-end with 100 bp reads on an Illumina HiSeq2000. Per the source publication's procedure: Raw data were processed with SOAPnuke, discarding reads with adapters, uncalled bases, mean Phred below 15, or no exact constant-primer or identifier match. COPE v1.2.5 was used to merge the high-quality paired reads, and each unique nucleotide sequence was defined as a clonotype. MiTCR v1.1 was used to align clonotypes to the IMGT TRBV, TRBD and TRBJ reference segments. Only V-J combinations with frequency above 0.0001, covering roughly 99% of repertoires, were analysed. A TCS score was defined as the ratio of F50 (clonal expansion) to E x V (chaos), with BLOSUM62-based TCRdist applied between CDR3 peptides within each V-J. Welch's t-statistics and random forest reduced some 510 V-J features to about 12, which were used in a naive Bayes classifier (R e1071). The Morisita-Horn index was used to measure how similar the thyroid and blood repertoires were. In-frame beta chains were kept once TCRdb had trimmed the public reads at Q25 with fastp and called clones with MiXCR. Rows with one shared CDR3 protein collapse into an entry with the most common genes and DNA. These V and J calls originate from TCRdb's pipeline instead of the authors' own analysis. This sample holds 660,000 or so distinct CDR3 sequences; 45% were observed only once. Of the sample, approximately 7.2% is held by the ten largest clones.

The study at large found these results: No statistical method was used to set the sample size in advance, and investigators knew the group allocation. Most expanded thyroid clonotypes (frequency above 0.001) were also detected in blood, suggesting blood repertoires may reflect thyroid immune responses. In validation, the model predicted progression to ophthalmopathy a median of roughly six months before onset, with roughly 68% sensitivity and 72.22% specificity. Ophthalmopathy was separated from stable hyperthyroidism by a 13 V-J signature model, with over 85% sensitivity and about 81% specificity obtained in cross-validation and 80%/75% obtained in testing.

The TCR was taken from an adult man with Graves' disease, either hyperthyroidism or ophthalmopathy (not recorded which). The sequence is built from TRBV2 and TRBJ1-6; a tentative D match to TRBD1 spans 6 bases. The sequenced material came from peripheral blood or thyroid tissue (not recorded which). Here the CDR3 is given as CASSGLGGGPNSPLHF. The DNA sequence is as follows: TGTGCCAGCAGTGGCCTAGGGGGGGGCCCTAATTCACCCCTCCACTTT.